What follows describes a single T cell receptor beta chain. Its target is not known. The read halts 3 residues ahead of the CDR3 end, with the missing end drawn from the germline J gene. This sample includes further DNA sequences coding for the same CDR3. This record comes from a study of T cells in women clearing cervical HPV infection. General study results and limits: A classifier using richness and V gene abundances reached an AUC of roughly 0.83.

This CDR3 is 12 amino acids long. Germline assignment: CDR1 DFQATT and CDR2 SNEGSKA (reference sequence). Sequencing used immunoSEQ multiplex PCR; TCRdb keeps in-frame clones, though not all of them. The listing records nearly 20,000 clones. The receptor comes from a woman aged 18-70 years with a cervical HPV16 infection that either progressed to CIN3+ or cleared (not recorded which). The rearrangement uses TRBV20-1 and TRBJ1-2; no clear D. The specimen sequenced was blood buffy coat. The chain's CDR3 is CSARDRSGGYTF. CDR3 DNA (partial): TGCAGTGCTAGAGATCGATCAGGAGGC.